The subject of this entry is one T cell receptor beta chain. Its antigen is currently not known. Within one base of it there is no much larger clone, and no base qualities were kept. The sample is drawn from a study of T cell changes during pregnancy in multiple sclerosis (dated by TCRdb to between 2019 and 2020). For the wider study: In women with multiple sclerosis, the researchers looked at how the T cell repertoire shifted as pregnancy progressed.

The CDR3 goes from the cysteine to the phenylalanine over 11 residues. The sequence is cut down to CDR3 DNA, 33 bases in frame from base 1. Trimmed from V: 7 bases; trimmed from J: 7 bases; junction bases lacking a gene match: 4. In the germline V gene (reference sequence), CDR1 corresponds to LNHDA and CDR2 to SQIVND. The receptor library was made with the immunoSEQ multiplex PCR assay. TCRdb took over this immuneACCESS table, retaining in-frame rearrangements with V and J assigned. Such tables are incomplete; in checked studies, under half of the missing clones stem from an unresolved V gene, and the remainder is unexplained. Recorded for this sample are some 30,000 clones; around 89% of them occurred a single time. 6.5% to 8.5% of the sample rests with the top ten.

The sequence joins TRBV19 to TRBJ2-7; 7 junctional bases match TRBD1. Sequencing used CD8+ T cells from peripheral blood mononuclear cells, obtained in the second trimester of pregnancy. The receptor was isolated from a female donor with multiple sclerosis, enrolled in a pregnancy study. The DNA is TGTGCCAGTATCCAGGGGGAGGAGCAGTACTTC. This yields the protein CASIQGEEQYF.